A selection of T cell receptor beta chains follows, all from one sample in a study of blood T cell repertoires in COVID-19. Only in-frame clones appear in the TCRdb table, and some are missing; sequencing was by immunoSEQ multiplex PCR. The data contain 55,000 to 90,000 clones, 88% of them seen just once; the ten biggest clones take up under 1.5%. The material sequenced was peripheral blood. The receptors here all came from a human donor in a cohort sampled during active COVID-19. Both conserved end residues are part of each CDR3. A D gene is named only where the DNA matches it firmly. Clone size is stated in some rows and not others, as once, few, many or a class when expanded.

TRBV7-2,once,15,TRBJ2-1,TRBD1,TGTGCCAGCAGCTTATCCGGGACAGGGAACAATGAGCAGTTCTTC,CASSLSGTGNNEQFF
TRBV3-1/TRBV3-2,NA,14,TRBJ1-2,TRBD1,TGTGCCAGCAGCCAAGGCCTGGACAGGGCCGGCTACACCTTC,CASSQGLDRAGYTF
TRBV11-3,NA,13,TRBJ1-6,NA,TGTGCCAGCAGCTTAGTATTAAATTCACCCCTCCACTTT,CASSLVLNSPLHF
TRBV2,NA,16,TRBJ2-2,TRBD2,TGTGCCAGCAGTGCCGGGGGGATCGGGACCACCGGGGAGCTGTTTTTT,CASSAGGIGTTGELFF
TRBV3-1/TRBV3-2,once,14,TRBJ1-5,NA,TGTGCCAGCAGCCACCGGGGGGCACGGCAGCCCCAGCATTTT,CASSHRGARQPQHF
TRBV6-5,once,11,TRBJ1-1,NA,TGTGCCAGCAGTTGGGCAGGTGGGGCTTTCTTT,CASSWAGGAFF
TRBV9,NA,12,TRBJ2-1,TRBD2,TGTGCCAGCAGCGTGAATGGCGGGAGGGAGTTCTTC,CASSVNGGREFF
TRBV19,few,14,TRBJ2-1,TRBD2,TGTGCCAGTAGTATAGGGACTAGCGGATATGAGCAGTTCTTC,CASSIGTSGYEQFF
TRBV2,NA,15,TRBJ1-5,NA,TGTGCCAGCAGTGGCGGGGGACATAGCAATCAGCCCCAGCATTTT,CASSGGGHSNQPQHF
TRBV18,NA,17,TRBJ2-7,TRBD2,TGTGCCAGCTCACGAGTCATAGCGGGGCAGGTGGGGTACGAGCAGTACTTC,CASSRVIAGQVGYEQYF
TRBV25-1,NA,14,TRBJ2-1,NA,TGTGCCAGCAGTGATGGAGGTGCGCGCGGTGAGCAGTTCTTC,CASSDGGARGEQFF
TRBV6-6,NA,15,TRBJ1-1,TRBD1,TGTGCCAGCAGTCACCCCGGGACAGGGAACACTGAAGCTTTCTTT,CASSHPGTGNTEAFF
TRBV5-4,NA,13,TRBJ2-3,NA,TGTGCCAGCAGCCTTCGCGGAACAGATACGCAGTATTTT,CASSLRGTDTQYF
TRBV7-2,NA,14,TRBJ2-7,NA,TGTGCCAGCAGCTACCAAGAGGGCGGCTACGAGCAGTACTTC,CASSYQEGGYEQYF
TRBV4-1,once,19,TRBJ2-2,TRBD2,TGCGCCAGCAGCCTCCCGACCTTACTAGCGGGAGTACTCACCGGGGAGCTGTTTTTT,CASSLPTLLAGVLTGELFF
TRBV30,once,13,TRBJ1-5,NA,TGTGCCTGGAGTTCTTATAGCAATCAGCCCCAGCATTTT,CAWSSYSNQPQHF
TRBV7-2,NA,15,TRBJ2-3,TRBD2,TGTGCCAGCAGCTTAAGCGGGAGGGCCGCAGATACGCAGTATTTT,CASSLSGRAADTQYF
TRBV5-1,once,14,TRBJ2-3,TRBD2,TGCGCCAGCAGCACGGGACTAGAGACAGATACGCAGTATTTT,CASSTGLETDTQYF
TRBV5-4,NA,13,TRBJ1-4,NA,TGTGCCAGCAGCAGACAGGATAATGAAAAACTGTTTTTT,CASSRQDNEKLFF
TRBV5-1,NA,14,TRBJ1-6,NA,TGCGCCAGCAGCTTACAGGGAGATAATTCACCCCTCCACTTT,CASSLQGDNSPLHF
TRBV3-1/TRBV3-2,NA,15,TRBJ1-6,NA,TGTGCCAGCAGCCAAGGAGGGATCGGGAATTCACCCCTCCACTTT,CASSQGGIGNSPLHF
TRBV2,NA,17,TRBJ2-6,NA,TGTGCCAGCAGTGAAAAGGGAGTCTGGGGTGGGGCCAACGTCCTGACTTTC,CASSEKGVWGGANVLTF
TRBV6-5,NA,11,TRBJ1-2,TRBD1,TGTGCCAGCAGCCGGACAGGCACCTACACCTTC,CASSRTGTYTF
TRBV10-1,few,13,TRBJ2-2,NA,TGCGCCAGCAGACGGGGGAACACCGGGGAGCTGTTTTTT,CASRRGNTGELFF
TRBV27,NA,18,TRBJ2-7,TRBD1,TGTGCCAGCAGTCTCATTGGGGGACCGGGACAGGGGCAGTACGAGCAGTACTTC,CASSLIGGPGQGQYEQYF
TRBV5-5,NA,16,TRBJ2-7,TRBD1,TGTGCCAGCAGCTGGAGGCCAGGGGGCTCTAGCTACGAGCAGTACTTC,CASSWRPGGSSYEQYF
TRBV3-1/TRBV3-2,NA,18,TRBJ2-3,TRBD2,TGTGCCAGCAGCCAAGGGGCTACTAGCGGCCTGAGCACAGATACGCAGTATTTT,CASSQGATSGLSTDTQYF
TRBV10-1,NA,16,TRBJ2-7,TRBD1,TGCGCCAGCAGTGCGGGCCCAGGGGGAATCACCTACGAGCAGTACTTC,CASSAGPGGITYEQYF
TRBV4-1,NA,19,TRBJ2-6,TRBD1,TGCGCCAGCAGCCAACTCACGGACAGGCCTCCGGCTGGGGCCAACGTCCTGACTTTC,CASSQLTDRPPAGANVLTF
TRBV7-9,once,12,TRBJ2-7,NA,TGTGCCAGCAGCTTCGGAGCTTGGGTGCAGTACTTC,CASSFGAWVQYF
TRBV7-3,NA,17,TRBJ2-3,TRBD2,TGTGCCAGCAGCTTAACTATCGGACTAGACCTCACAGATACGCAGTATTTT,CASSLTIGLDLTDTQYF
TRBV14,NA,15,TRBJ2-1,NA,TGTGCCAGCAGCCAAGTCCATTTCCCGGGAGTGGTGCAGTTCTTC,CASSQVHFPGVVQFF
TRBV20-1,NA,16,TRBJ2-1,TRBD2,TGCAGTGCTAGTTCATTACTAGCGGGAGGGTACAATGAGCAGTTCTTC,CSASSLLAGGYNEQFF
TRBV28,NA,16,TRBJ1-4,NA,TGTGCCAGCAAGAGATATCGGGGGGCGGATAATGAAAAACTGTTTTTT,CASKRYRGADNEKLFF
TRBV2,NA,14,TRBJ2-2,NA,TGTGCCAGCAGACTTTTGAGGAACACCGGGGAGCTGTTTTTT,CASRLLRNTGELFF
TRBV10-3,NA,19,TRBJ2-1,TRBD2,TGTGCCATCAGTGAGTCCAGACTAGCGGGAGGGCCAACGAGGCGTGAGCAGTTCTTC,CAISESRLAGGPTRREQFF
TRBV11-3,NA,13,TRBJ2-2,NA,TGTGCCAGCAGCCCCCACAGAGCCGGGGAGCTGTTTTTT,CASSPHRAGELFF
TRBV13,NA,14,TRBJ1-2,NA,TGTGCCAGCAGCCCGTCAGACGGGGACTATGGCTACACCTTC,CASSPSDGDYGYTF
TRBV5-4,NA,17,TRBJ2-5,TRBD2,TGTGCCAGCAGCTTGGGAGCGGGAGGGCCCCACCAAGAGACCCAGTACTTC,CASSLGAGGPHQETQYF
TRBV7-6,NA,13,TRBJ2-1,TRBD1,TGTGCCAGCACATCGGGACAGGGGTTTGAGCAGTTCTTC,CASTSGQGFEQFF
TRBV7-9,NA,12,TRBJ2-3,NA,TGTGCCAGCAGCTACTACACAGATACGCAGTATTTT,CASSYYTDTQYF
TRBV23-1,NA,14,TRBJ2-7,NA,TGCGCCAGCAGTCGAGAATATTTTTCCTACGAGCAGTACTTC,CASSREYFSYEQYF
TRBV6-1,few,14,TRBJ1-2,NA,TGTGCCAGCAGTGATGGGGGGGCGAGGTATGGCTACACCTTC,CASSDGGARYGYTF